The 4 T cell receptor beta chains reported below all come from one sample, sequenced in a study of OX40 agonist ivuxolimab in advanced cancers. Profiled with immunoSEQ multiplex PCR; TCRdb holds only in-frame clones, not every one. The sample carries some 58,000 clones, around four fifths recorded once. This material consisted of CD4+ or CD8+ T cells sorted from blood, taken in a trial of the OX40 agonist ivuxolimab. All receptors come from an adult with an advanced solid tumor such as melanoma, head and neck, liver or kidney cancer.

The chain recombines TRBV5-1 with TRBJ2-7; 7 bases are shared with TRBD2. The CDR3 loop spans 15 amino acids. Germline trimming cut 0 bases from V and 9 bases from J; bases unmatched to any gene: 12. Looked up from germline, CDR1 is SGHRS and CDR2 is YFSETQ. DNA for the CDR3: TGCGCCAGCAGCTTGGGGCTAGCGGCCGTGGGCGTGCAGTACTTC. This encodes CASSLGLAAVGVQYF.

This chain uses TRBV5-1 with TRBJ2-3; D not certain. CDR1 is SGHRS and CDR2 is YFSETQ in the germline V gene. The CDR3 consists of 16 residues. Trimming stripped 0 bases from V and 3 bases from J, with 14 bases between. The CDR3, as DNA: TGCGCCAGCAGCTTGGTTCCTGCGGCCTCGACAGATACGCAGTATTTT. Translated, it gives CASSLVPAASTDTQYF.

The chain recombines TRBV29-1 with TRBJ2-3; unclear D gene. Germline V CDR1 and CDR2: SQVTM, ANQGSEA. Trimming pared 4 bases from V and 4 bases from J, leaving 6 bases between. This CDR3 region has 11 residues. CDR3 residues: CSVVIPDTQYF. DNA for the CDR3: TGCAGCGTTGTAATACCAGATACGCAGTATTTT.

V is TRBV21-1 and J is TRBJ2-5; the DNA was not used to check the table's D call, TRBD2. TRBV21-1 is recorded as a pseudogene. The CDR3 is made up of 21 amino acids. CDR3 amino acids: CASSKGPFDEHVRLVQETQYF. Written as DNA, the CDR3 is TGTGCCAGCAGCAAAGGTCCCTTTGATGAACACGTGAGGTTAGTCCAAGAGACCCAGTACTTC.